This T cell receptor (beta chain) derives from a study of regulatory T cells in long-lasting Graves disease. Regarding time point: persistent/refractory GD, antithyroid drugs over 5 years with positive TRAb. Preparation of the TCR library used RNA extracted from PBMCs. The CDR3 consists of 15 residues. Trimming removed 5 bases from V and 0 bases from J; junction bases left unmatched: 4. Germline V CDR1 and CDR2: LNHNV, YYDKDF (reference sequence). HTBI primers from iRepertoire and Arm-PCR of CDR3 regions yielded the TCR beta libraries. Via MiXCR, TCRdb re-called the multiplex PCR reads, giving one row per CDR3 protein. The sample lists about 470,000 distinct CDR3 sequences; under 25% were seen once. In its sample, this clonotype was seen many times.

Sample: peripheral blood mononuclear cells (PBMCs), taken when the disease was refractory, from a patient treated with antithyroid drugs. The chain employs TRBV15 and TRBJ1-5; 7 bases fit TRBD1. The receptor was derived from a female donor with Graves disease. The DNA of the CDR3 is TGTGCCACCAGCGGGGGGACAGCTAGCAATCAGCCCCAGCATTTT. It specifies CATSGGTASNQPQHF.